The 9 T cell receptor beta chains below all came from one sample that was sequenced in a study of CD8+ T cells in alopecia areata (dated by TCRdb to between 2018 and 2020). This sample's time point label indicates: around 22 weeks on oral tofacitinib. According to the study, the label for this sample's treatment or condition signals: oral pan-JAK inhibitor, 5-10 mg twice daily. The method was the immunoSEQ multiplex PCR assay. RNA was extracted from all samples and reverse transcribed into cDNA as template for TCR sequencing. Not all clones reach the TCRdb copy of this immuneACCESS table, which keeps in-frame sequences only. Checked studies attribute under half of the gap to unresolved V genes and leave the rest unexplained. In all, the sample holds 150,000 to 200,000 clones, and around three fifths of those were seen once. The top ten hold approximately 15% of the sample. The source was CD4+ T cells sorted from blood, collected at week 24, from a patient treated with tofacitinib. These receptors originate from a human donor with alopecia areata.

The chain joins TRBV2 to TRBJ1-5; D ambiguous. Germline CDR1 SNHLY, CDR2 FYNNEI. This CDR3 has 15 residues. V lost 7 bases, J lost 3 bases, and 16 bases lay in between. CDR3 sequence reads: CASNFEKAVNQPQHF. The CDR3 coding sequence is TGTGCCAGCAACTTCGAAAAGGCAGTCAATCAGCCCCAGCATTTT.

The V and J genes are TRBV6-1 and TRBJ1-1, with D perhaps matching TRBD1 (5 bases). Trimming took 4 bases from V and 9 from J, leaving 15 bases between them. Germline CDR1 reads MNHNS; CDR2 reads SASEGT. The CDR3 spans 13 residues. CDR3 residues: CASSGAGRIQAFF. Written as DNA, the CDR3 is TGTGCCAGCAGTGGGGCAGGGCGCATTCAAGCTTTCTTT.

The chain carries TRBV30 and TRBJ1-6, with D unresolved. CDR1 is GTSNPN and CDR2 is SVGIG in the germline V gene (reference sequence). The CDR3 is 14 residues long. Trimming pared 4 bases from V and 0 bases from J, leaving 7 bases between. The CDR3 DNA sequence: TGTGCCTGGACACCGGACTCCTATAATTCACCCCTCCACTTT. Amino acid sequence: CAWTPDSYNSPLHF.

This clone was counted once. V usage is TRBV29-1 and J usage is TRBJ1-5; D possibly corresponds to TRBD1 (6 bases). Germline CDR1 SQVTM, CDR2 ANQGSEA. This CDR3 has 14 amino acids. V gave up 7 bases and J gave up 2 bases, with 15 bases separating them. The CDR3: CSAQTGPGNQPQHF. As DNA, the CDR3 is TGCAGCGCCCAGACAGGTCCGGGCAATCAGCCCCAGCATTTT.

In this sample, this clone turned up a few times. V is TRBV7-8 and J is TRBJ1-5, with 7 bases that match TRBD1. The CDR3 is made up of 17 amino acids. The trim removed 1 base at V and 2 bases at J, leaving 8 bases unmatched. The germline V gene has CDR1 SGHVS and CDR2 FQNEAQ. CDR3 protein: CASSLVGVGQGNQPQHF. The DNA of the CDR3 is TGTGCCAGCAGCTTAGTAGGGGTAGGACAGGGCAATCAGCCCCAGCATTTT.

The J gene is TRBJ2-3, the V gene TRBV29-1; 9 bases agree with TRBD2. This CDR3 contains 13 residues. Per the germline V gene, CDR1 is SQVTM and CDR2 is ANQGSEA. CDR3 bases: TGCAGTGTCGGGCGGGGGGGCAAGGATACGCAGTATTTT. As protein: CSVGRGGKDTQYF.

The chain combines TRBV30 with TRBJ1-1; TRBD1 is a possible D gene (5 bases). The CDR3 has 12 residues. Germline V gene lookup returns CDR1 GTSNPN and CDR2 SVGIG (reference sequence). The ends were cut back, 5 bases at V and 5 bases at J, with 12 bases in the middle. CDR3 sequence: CAWGRARTEAFF. The CDR3 nucleotides read TGTGCCTGGGGCAGGGCGCGGACTGAAGCTTTCTTT. The whole variable domain, remainder taken from reference TRBV30 and TRBJ1-1, is SQTIHQWPATLVQPVGSPLSLECTVEGTSNPNLYWYRQAAGRGLQLLFYSVGIGQISSEVPQNLSASRPQDRQFILSSKKLLLSDSGFYLCAWGRARTEAFFGQGTRLTVV.

J is TRBJ1-5 and V is TRBV2, with 7 bases that match TRBD1. V dropped 8 bases and J dropped 3; count of bases not matched to a gene: 4. The CDR3 covers 13 residues. Germline CDR1 SNHLY, CDR2 FYNNEI. CDR3 in DNA: TGTGCCAGCGGGGACAGATTCAATCAGCCCCAGCATTTT. Translating it yields CASGDRFNQPQHF.

This clone was detected only a few times. J is TRBJ1-1 and V is TRBV30; D gene uncertain. V lost 2 bases, J lost 7 bases, and 8 bases lay in between. Per germline, CDR1 GTSNPN and CDR2 SVGIG (reference sequence). This CDR3 is 11 amino acids long. Written as DNA, the CDR3 is TGTGCCTGGAGTACAAGGGTTGAAGCTTTCTTT. This gives the protein CAWSTRVEAFF.